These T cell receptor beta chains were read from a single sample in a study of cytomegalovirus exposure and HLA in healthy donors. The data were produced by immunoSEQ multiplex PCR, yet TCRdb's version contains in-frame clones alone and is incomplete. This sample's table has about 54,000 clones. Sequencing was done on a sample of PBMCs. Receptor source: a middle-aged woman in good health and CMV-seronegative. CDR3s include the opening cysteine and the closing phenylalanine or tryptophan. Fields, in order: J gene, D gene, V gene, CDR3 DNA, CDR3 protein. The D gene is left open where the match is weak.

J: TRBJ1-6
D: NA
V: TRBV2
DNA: TGTGCCAGCAGTGAAAGGAATAGCCTGGATTCACCCCTCCACTTT
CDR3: CASSERNSLDSPLHF

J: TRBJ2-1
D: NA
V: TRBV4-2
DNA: TGTGCCAGCAGCCAAGACGAGGCGGGGTCCGACAATGAGCAGTTCTTC
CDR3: CASSQDEAGSDNEQFF

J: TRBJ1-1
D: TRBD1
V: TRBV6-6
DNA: TGTGCCAGCAGCCTCGGATGGACAGGGCTGAACACTGAAGCTTTCTTT
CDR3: CASSLGWTGLNTEAFF

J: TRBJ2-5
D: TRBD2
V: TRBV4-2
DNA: TGTGCCAGCAGCCCGGGGACTAGCGGGGGGGATCAAGAGACCCAGTACTTC
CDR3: CASSPGTSGGDQETQYF

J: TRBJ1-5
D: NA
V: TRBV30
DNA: TGTGCCTGGAGTGGCGGGGATAGCAATCAGCCCCAGCATTTT
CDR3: CAWSGGDSNQPQHF

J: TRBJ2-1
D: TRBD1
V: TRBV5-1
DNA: TGCGCCAGCAGGCCGGGACAGGGCTCCTACAATGAGCAGTTCTTC
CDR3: CASRPGQGSYNEQFF

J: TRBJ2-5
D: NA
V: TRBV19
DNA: TGTGCCAGTAGTATAATCGGGGACAAGGAGACCCAGTACTTC
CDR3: CASSIIGDKETQYF

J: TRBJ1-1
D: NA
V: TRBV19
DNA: TGTGCCACCCGGGACAATTATCCCACGAAAACTGAAGCTTTCTTT
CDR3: CATRDNYPTKTEAFF

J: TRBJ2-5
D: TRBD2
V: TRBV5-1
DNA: TGCGCCAGCAGCTTAAGCGGGGGCCCCTCAGAGACCCAGTACTTC
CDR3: CASSLSGGPSETQYF

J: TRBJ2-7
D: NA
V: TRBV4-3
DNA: TGCGCCAGCAGCCAAGAGGCACGGAGCTCCTACGAGCAGTACTTC
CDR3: CASSQEARSSYEQYF

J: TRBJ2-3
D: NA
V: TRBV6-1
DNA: TGTGCCAGCAACCTCTTCGGGGGGCCCACAGATACGCAGTATTTT
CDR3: CASNLFGGPTDTQYF

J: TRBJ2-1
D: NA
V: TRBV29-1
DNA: TGCAGCGTTCATCCCACGGGGGTAGGGAGAGGTGAGCAGTTCTTC
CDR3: CSVHPTGVGRGEQFF

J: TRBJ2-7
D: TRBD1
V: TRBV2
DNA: TGTGCCAGCAGACAGGGGACCGACGAGCAGTACTTC
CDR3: CASRQGTDEQYF

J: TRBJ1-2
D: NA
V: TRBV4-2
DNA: TGTGCCAGCAGCCAAGATCCCGGGGGACGTGGTGGCTACACCTTC
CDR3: CASSQDPGGRGGYTF

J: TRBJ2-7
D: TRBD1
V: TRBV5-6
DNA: TGTGCCAGCAGCCTAAGGACAGGCGCTTGCGACTTC
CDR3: CASSLRTGACDF

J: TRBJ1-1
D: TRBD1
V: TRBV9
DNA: TGTGCCAGCAGCCCCCGGACAGGGATTATCACTGAAGCTTTCTTT
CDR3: CASSPRTGIITEAFF

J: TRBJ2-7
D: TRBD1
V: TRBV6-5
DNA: TGTGCCAGCAGTTACTCGACCGGGACAGGGGTCGAGCAGTACTTC
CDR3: CASSYSTGTGVEQYF

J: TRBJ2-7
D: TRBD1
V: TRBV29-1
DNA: TGCAGCGTTGAAAATGGCCTGGGACAGCTGACGGAGCAGTACTTC
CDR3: CSVENGLGQLTEQYF